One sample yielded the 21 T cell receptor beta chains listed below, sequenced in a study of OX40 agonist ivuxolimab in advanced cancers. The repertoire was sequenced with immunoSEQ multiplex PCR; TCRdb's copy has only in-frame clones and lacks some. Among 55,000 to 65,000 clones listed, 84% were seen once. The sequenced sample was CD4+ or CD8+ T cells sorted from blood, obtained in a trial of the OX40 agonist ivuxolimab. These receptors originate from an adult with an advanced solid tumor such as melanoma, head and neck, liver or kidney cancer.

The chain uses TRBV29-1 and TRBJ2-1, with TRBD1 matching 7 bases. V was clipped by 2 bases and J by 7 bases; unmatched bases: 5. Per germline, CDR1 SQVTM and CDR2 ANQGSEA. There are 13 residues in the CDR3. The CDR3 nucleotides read TGCAGCGTTGAACCGAGGGGGCGGAATGAGCAGTTCTTC. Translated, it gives CSVEPRGRNEQFF.

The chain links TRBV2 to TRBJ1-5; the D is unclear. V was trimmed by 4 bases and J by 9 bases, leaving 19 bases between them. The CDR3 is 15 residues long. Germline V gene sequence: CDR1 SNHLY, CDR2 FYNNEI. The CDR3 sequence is CASSGVNDIQTPQHF. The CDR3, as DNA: TGTGCCAGCAGTGGGGTCAACGACATCCAAACGCCCCAGCATTTT.

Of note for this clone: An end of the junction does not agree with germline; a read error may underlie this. CDR3 residues: CASSTSGQAYNEQFF. As DNA, the CDR3 is TGTGCCAGCAGCACATCCGGACAGGCCTATAATGAGCAGTTCTTC. This rearrangement joins TRBV9 to TRBJ2-1; 7 bases match TRBD1. The CDR3 runs to 15 residues. Per germline, CDR1 SGDLS and CDR2 YYNGEE.

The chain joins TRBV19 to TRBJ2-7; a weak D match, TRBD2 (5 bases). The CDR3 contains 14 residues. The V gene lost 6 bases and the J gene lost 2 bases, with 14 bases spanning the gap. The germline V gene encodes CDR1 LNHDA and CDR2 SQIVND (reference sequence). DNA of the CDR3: TGTGCCAGTAGGGAGGACCGTGACACCTACGAGCAGTACTTC. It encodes CASREDRDTYEQYF.

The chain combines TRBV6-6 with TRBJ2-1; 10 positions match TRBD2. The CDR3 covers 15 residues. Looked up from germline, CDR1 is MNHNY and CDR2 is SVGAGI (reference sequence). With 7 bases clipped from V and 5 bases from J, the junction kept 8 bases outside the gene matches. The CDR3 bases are TGTGCCAGCATCCTCAGCGGGGGGGCCCACAATGAGCAGTTCTTC. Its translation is CASILSGGAHNEQFF.

The CDR3 here is CASSYGQGSGNTIYF. For the CDR3, the DNA is TGTGCCAGCAGTTACGGACAGGGGAGCGGAAACACCATATATTTT. The chain couples TRBV6-5 to TRBJ1-3; 9 bases are shared with TRBD1. The CDR3 totals 15 residues. Germline assignment: CDR1 MNHEY and CDR2 SVGAGI. V trimming: 2 bases; J trimming: 4 bases; junction bases outside the gene matches: 3.

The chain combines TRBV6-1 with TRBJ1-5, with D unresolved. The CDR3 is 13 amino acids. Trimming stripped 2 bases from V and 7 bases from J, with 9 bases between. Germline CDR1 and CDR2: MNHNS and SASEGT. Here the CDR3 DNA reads TGTGCCAGCAGTGAATTTTTGGAGCAGCCCCAGCATTTT. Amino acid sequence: CASSEFLEQPQHF.

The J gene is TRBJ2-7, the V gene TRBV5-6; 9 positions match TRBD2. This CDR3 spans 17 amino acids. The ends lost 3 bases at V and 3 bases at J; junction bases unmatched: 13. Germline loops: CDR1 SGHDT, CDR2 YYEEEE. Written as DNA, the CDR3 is TGTGCCAGCAGCTGGGGGCGGGATAGCGGGAGCCGCTACGAGCAGTACTTC. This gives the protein CASSWGRDSGSRYEQYF.

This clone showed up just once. CDR3 in amino acids: CAISGGRGGNTEAFF. CDR3 nucleotide sequence: TGTGCCATCAGTGGGGGAAGAGGGGGGAACACTGAAGCTTTCTTT. The chain employs TRBV10-3 and TRBJ1-1; weak D call: TRBD1 (6 bases). In germline, CDR1 is ENHRY, CDR2 SYGVKD. The ends were cut back, 4 bases at V and 1 base at J, with 13 bases in the middle. The CDR3 is 15 amino acids.

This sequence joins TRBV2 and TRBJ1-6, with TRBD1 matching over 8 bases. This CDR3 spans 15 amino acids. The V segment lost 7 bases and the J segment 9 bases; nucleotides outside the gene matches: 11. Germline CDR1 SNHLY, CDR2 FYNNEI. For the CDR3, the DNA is TGTGCCAGCACCCCTATCGGACAGGGCAGTTCACCCCTCCACTTT. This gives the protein CASTPIGQGSSPLHF.

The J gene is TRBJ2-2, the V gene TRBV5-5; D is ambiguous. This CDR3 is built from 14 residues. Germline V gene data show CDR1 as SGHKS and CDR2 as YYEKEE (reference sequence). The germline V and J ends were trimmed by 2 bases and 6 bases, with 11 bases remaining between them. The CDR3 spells CASSFDPGPGELFF. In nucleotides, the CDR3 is TGTGCCAGCAGCTTTGATCCAGGCCCCGGGGAGCTGTTTTTT.

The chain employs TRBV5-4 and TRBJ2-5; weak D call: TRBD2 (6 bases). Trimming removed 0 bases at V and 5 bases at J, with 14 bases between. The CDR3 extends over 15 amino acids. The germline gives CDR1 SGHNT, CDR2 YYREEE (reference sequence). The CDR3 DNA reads TGTGCCAGCAGCTTGGGTACGGGGGTCGGGGAGACCCAGTACTTC. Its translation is CASSLGTGVGETQYF.

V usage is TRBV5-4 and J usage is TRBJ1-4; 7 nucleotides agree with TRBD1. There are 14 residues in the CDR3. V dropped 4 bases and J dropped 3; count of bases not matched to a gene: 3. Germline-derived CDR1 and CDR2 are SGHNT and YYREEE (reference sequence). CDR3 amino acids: CASSRGLANEKLFF. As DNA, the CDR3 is TGTGCCAGCAGCAGGGGGCTAGCTAATGAAAAACTGTTTTTT.

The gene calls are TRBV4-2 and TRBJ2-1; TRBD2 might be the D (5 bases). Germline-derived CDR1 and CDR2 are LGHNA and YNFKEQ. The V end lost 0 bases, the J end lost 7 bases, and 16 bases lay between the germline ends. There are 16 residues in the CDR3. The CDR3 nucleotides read TGTGCCAGCAGCCAAGATTGGACCACCAGAGGGAATGAGCAGTTCTTC. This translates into CASSQDWTTRGNEQFF.

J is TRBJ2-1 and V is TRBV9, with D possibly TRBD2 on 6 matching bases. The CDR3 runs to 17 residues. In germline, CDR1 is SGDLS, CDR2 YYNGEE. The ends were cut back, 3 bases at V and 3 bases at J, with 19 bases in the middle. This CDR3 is CASSALRWGGLYNEQFF. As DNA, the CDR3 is TGTGCCAGCAGCGCCCTCCGGTGGGGAGGACTCTACAATGAGCAGTTCTTC.

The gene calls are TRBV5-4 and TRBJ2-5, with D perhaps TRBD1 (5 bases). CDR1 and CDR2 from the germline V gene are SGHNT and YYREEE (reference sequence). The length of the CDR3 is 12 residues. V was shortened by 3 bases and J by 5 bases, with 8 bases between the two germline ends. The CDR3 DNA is TGTGCCAGCAGCTCGAACAGGGAGACCCAGTACTTC. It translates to CASSSNRETQYF. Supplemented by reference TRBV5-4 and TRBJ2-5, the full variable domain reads ETGVTQSPTHLIKTRGQQVTLRCSSQSGHNTVSWYQQALGQGPQFIFQYYREEENGRGNFPPRFSGLQFPNYSSELNVNALELDDSALYLCASSSNRETQYFGPGTRLLVL.

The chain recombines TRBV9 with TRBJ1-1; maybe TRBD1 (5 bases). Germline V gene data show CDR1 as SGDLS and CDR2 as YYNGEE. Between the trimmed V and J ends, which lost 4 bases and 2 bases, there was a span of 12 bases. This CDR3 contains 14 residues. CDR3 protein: CASSPRWGNTEAFF. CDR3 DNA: TGTGCCAGCAGCCCCCGCTGGGGCAACACTGAAGCTTTCTTT.

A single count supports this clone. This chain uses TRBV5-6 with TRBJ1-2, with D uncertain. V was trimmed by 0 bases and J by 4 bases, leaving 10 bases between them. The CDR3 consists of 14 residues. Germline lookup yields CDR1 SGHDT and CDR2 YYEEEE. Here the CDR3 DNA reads TGTGCCAGCAGCTTGGACAGAAAGGTCTATGGCTACACCTTC. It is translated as CASSLDRKVYGYTF.

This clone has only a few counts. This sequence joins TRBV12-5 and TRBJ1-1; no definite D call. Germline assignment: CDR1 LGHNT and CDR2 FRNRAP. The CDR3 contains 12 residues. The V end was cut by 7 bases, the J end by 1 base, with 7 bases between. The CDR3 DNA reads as TGTGCTAGTGCGGTTGGGAACACTGAAGCTTTCTTT. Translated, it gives CASAVGNTEAFF.

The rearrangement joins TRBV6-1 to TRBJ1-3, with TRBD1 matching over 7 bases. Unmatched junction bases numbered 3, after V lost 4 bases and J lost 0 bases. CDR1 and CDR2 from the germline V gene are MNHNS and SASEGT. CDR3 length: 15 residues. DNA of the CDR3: TGTGCCAGCAGTGGGACAGGTACCTCTGGAAACACCATATATTTT. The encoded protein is CASSGTGTSGNTIYF.

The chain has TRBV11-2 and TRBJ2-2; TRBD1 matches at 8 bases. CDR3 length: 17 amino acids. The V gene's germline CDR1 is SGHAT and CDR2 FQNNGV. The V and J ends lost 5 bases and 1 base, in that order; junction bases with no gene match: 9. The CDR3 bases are TGTGCCAGCAGCACCCGGGACAGGCGGAAGAACACCGGGGAGCTGTTTTTT. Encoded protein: CASSTRDRRKNTGELFF.